The clone carrying this T cell receptor (beta chain) occurred a few times. Antigen specificity is unknown. For Graves' hyperthyroidism to be stable, ophthalmopathy could not progress within 18 months. Newly diagnosed hyperthyroidism patients aged 18 to 65 years had disease lasting under 2 months. Not enrolled were patients with uncontrolled infection, other autoimmune disease, pregnancy or lactation. There were TCR beta CDR3 regions amplified from RNA transcripts. The HTBI set primed first-round TCR CDR3 RT-PCR. TCRdb itself ran the multiplex PCR reads through MiXCR, one entry per CDR3 protein. The data contain approximately 590,000 distinct CDR3 sequences, approximately 44% of them singletons. The entry originates in a study of T cells in Graves' hyperthyroidism and ophthalmopathy. Study-wide results and limits: Blood also contained most expanded thyroid clonotypes above 0.001.

Germline V CDR1 and CDR2: LNHDA, SQIVND (reference sequence). The CDR3 extends over 14 amino acids. The V gene lost 3 bases and the J gene lost 2 bases, with 11 bases spanning the gap. Material for sequencing was peripheral blood or thyroid tissue (not recorded which). This sequence originates from a woman aged 18 to 35 with Graves' hyperthyroidism. The rearrangement links TRBV19 to TRBJ2-7, with TRBD1 as a possible D gene (6 bases). CDR3 in DNA: TGTGCCAGTAGTATGGGGGCAGGGGCCTACGAGCAGTACTTC. It translates to CASSMGAGAYEQYF.